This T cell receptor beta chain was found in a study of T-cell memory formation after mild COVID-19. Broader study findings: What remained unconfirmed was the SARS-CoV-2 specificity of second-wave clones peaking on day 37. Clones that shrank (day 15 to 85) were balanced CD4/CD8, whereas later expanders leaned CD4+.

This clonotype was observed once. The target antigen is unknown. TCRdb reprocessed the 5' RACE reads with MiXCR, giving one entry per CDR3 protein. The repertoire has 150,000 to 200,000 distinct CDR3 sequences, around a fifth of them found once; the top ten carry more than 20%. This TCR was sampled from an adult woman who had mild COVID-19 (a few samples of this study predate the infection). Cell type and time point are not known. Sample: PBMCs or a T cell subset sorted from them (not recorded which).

DNA of the CDR3: TGTGCCAGCAGCTCGGGACTAGCGGGAGGGGTGTACGAGCAGTACTTC. It is translated as CASSSGLAGGVYEQYF. V and J are TRBV7-9 and TRBJ2-7; TRBD2 matches 16 bases. V lost 4 bases and J lost 4; bases outside the gene matches: 4. This CDR3 comprises 16 residues. Germline-derived CDR1 and CDR2 are SEHNR and FQNEAQ (reference sequence).